The sequence of this T cell receptor beta chain was determined in a study of blood T cell repertoires in COVID-19. Study-level information: Samples came from the United States, Italy and Spain, spanning acute and convalescent COVID-19.

The CDR3 sequence is 14 residues long. Looked up from germline, CDR1 is SNHLY and CDR2 is FYNNEI. Sequenced by immunoSEQ multiplex PCR; TCRdb stores in-frame clones only, minus some. The sample consists of 90,000 to 150,000 clones, 70% to 80% of them appearing once. A note on this clone: One junction end does not reproduce the germline sequence, and a read error may be involved.

This clonotype was obtained from a human donor in a cohort sampled during active COVID-19. The V gene is TRBV2, the J gene TRBJ1-2; possible D gene TRBD1, 5 bases. The sequenced material came from peripheral blood. The chain's CDR3 is CASSGGRSTGVSSF. The CDR3 DNA sequence: TGTGCCAGCAGTGGGGGACGGAGTACGGGGGTAAGCTCCTTC.